Listed here is a single TCR beta chain. The target of this receptor is not known. There are no base qualities to consult, and no much larger clone falls within one base. This entry belongs to a study of beta chain features in type 1 diabetes (dated by TCRdb to the late 2010s). With regard to the full study: Mean age, gender distribution, total cell number and subset yield were not different between patients and healthy donors. A total of some 100,000,000 sorted cells were examined across all samples, and the number of cells per subset was strongly correlated with RNA yield. In the study, TCRB repertoires of sorted circulating CD4+ T cell subsets from recently diagnosed type 1 diabetes patients were compared with those of matched healthy donors. Naive and central memory subsets were obtained from all 30 or so donors, but regulatory and stem cell-like memory subsets were isolated from only 8 patients and roughly eight healthy donors.

The entire amount of isolated RNA was reverse transcribed using the High Capacity cDNA Reverse Transcription Kit, so the sequenced TCRB transcripts were expressed ones. Naive, central memory and regulatory T cell samples underwent deep immunoSEQ sequencing, averaging around 4 million total reads per sample. After sorted cells were lysed in RLT buffer, RNA was extracted with DNase-treated RNeasy Micro or Mini kits, with the choice depending on cell number. Each cell subset was processed separately to prevent cross-contamination, with patient and healthy donor samples processed together. TCRB sequences were amplified from cDNA with the immunoSEQ multiplex PCR, producing 87-bp fragments spanning the CDR3 region. The amplicons were sequenced using the Illumina HiSeq platform. The study's processing was this. Synthetic template baselines were used to correct PCR bias computationally, reads within Hamming distance 2 were collapsed, and singletons that could not be merged were discarded. Reads were aligned against IMGT to assign V, D and J genes, CDR3 length and insertions or deletions at six rearrangement sites. Within each subset, clonotype counts were normalized to sorted cell number, and only after that were true diversity and Gini coefficients computed with the tcR R package. Repertoire sharing was quantified using the overlap coefficient calculated on TCRB nucleotide sequences. Out-of-frame TCRB sequences from naive cells were analyzed to stand in for the pre-selection repertoire. Entries here come from immuneACCESS through TCRdb and include only in-frame sequences with V and J called. Some clones fail to appear in such tables; in the studies checked, an unresolved V gene covers under half of the shortfall, and the cause of the remainder is unknown. That table is the source of V, J and clone size, and D and trimming were worked out from the DNA. This sample has 860,000 or so clones in its table, and under 20% of those were observed once. 0.023% of the sample is taken by the ten largest.

From its cysteine to its phenylalanine, the CDR3 spans 14 amino acids. Only the CDR3 DNA stays, 42 bases, in frame from base 1. At the junction V is shortened by 5 bases and J by 4 bases; bases outside the gene matches: 6. From the germline V gene, CDR1 is MGHDK and CDR2 is SYGVNS. What the work shows at the level of the full study, not this receptor alone: Shorter templates might be favored by PCR, yet because patient and control samples were amplified and corrected together, any such skew would affect both groups equally. In all four CD4+ subsets, TCRB CDR3 length was moderately but significantly shorter in type 1 diabetes patients. Sequencing cDNA rather than genomic DNA could over-represent highly expressing activated cells, although activation and CD3 levels did not differ between groups. Naive, central memory and regulatory TCRB repertoires appeared to be more alike among patients than among healthy donors. At VDJ recombination sites, type 1 diabetes patients had fewer insertions and more deleted nucleotides, which implies abnormalities in thymic rearrangement. HLA sub-analyses involved small numbers of individuals, so any influence of HLA type on TCRB rearrangement remained unresolved.

Each donor gave one peripheral blood draw, approximately 110 mL on average, collected into heparinised tubes. Using a panel that included CD45RO, CCR7, CD25, CD127, CD95 and CD27, naive, central memory, regulatory and stem cell-like memory CD4+ T cells were sorted on a BD FACSAria II. Every sorted population had a purity above 95%. PBMCs were isolated immediately by Lymphoprep density gradient centrifugation and stained directly without culture. So that batch effects would be minimized, each experiment stained and sorted samples in pairs, pairing one healthy donor with one patient. Source material: naive CD4+ T cells from blood. The cell subset or site label corresponds to: true naive CD4+ T cells. Rearrangement joined TRBV25-1 to TRBJ2-7; the central 9 bases match TRBD2. This TCR was sampled from a young woman in good health. The DNA sequence is given as TGTGCCAGCAGTAAAACCAGCGGGAGGTACGAGCAGTACTTC. Translated, it reads CASSKTSGRYEQYF.